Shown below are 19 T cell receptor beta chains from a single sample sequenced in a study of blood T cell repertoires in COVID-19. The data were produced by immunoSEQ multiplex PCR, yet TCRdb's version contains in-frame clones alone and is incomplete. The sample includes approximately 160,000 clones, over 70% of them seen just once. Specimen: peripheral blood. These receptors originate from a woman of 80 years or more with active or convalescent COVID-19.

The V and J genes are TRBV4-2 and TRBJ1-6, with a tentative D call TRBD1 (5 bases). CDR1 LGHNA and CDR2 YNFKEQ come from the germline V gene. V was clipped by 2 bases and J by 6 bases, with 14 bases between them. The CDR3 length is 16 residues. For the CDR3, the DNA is TGTGCCAGCAGCCAACAGGCGACAGCACCTAATTCACCCCTCCACTTT. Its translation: CASSQQATAPNSPLHF.

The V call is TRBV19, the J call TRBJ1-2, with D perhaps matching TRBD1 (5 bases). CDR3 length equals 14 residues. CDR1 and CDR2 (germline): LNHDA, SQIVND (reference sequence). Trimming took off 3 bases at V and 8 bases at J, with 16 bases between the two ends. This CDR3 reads CASSIGGANNGYTF. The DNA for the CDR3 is TGTGCCAGTAGTATCGGGGGTGCTAACAACGGCTACACCTTC.

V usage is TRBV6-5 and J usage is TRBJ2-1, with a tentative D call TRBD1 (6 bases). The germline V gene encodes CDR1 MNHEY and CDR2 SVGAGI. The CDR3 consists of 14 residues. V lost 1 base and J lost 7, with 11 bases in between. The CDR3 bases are TGTGCCAGCAGTTACTTGCAGGGGACGAATGAGCAGTTCTTC. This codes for CASSYLQGTNEQFF.

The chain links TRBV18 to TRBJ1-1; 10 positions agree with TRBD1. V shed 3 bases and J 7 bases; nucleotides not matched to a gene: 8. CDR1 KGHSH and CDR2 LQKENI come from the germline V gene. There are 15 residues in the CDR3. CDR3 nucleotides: TGTGCCAGCTCACCCCCGGGACAGGGGAGATTTGAAGCTTTCTTT. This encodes CASSPPGQGRFEAFF.

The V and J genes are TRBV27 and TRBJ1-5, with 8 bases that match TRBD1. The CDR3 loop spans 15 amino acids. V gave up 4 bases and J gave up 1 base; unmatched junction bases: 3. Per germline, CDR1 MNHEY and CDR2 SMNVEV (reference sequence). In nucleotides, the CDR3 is TGTGCCAGCAGTTCTACAGGGGGGAGCAATCAGCCCCAGCATTTT. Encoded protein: CASSSTGGSNQPQHF.

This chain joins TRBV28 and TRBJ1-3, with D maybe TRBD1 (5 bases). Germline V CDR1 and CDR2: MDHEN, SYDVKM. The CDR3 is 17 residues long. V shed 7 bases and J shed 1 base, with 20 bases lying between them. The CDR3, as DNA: TGTGCCAGCACTACACTCCAGGGTGTTGTGTCTGGAAACACCATATATTTT. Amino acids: CASTTLQGVVSGNTIYF.

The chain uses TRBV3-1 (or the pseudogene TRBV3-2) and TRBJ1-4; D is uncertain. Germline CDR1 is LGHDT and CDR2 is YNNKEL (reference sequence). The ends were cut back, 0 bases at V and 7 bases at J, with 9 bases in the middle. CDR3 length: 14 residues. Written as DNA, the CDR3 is TGTGCCAGCAGCCAAGACACGGGAATTGAAAAACTGTTTTTT. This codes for CASSQDTGIEKLFF.

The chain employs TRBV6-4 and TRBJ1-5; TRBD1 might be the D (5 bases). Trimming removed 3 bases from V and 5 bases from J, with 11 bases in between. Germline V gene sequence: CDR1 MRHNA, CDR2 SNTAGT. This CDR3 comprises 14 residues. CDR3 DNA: TGTGCCAGCAGTGAGGCGGGGCGGGATCAGCCCCAGCATTTT. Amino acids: CASSEAGRDQPQHF.

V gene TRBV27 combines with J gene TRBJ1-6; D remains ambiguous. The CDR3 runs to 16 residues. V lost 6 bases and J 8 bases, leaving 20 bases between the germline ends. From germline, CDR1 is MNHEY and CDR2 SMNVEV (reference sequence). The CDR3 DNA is TGTGCCAGCAGCCGCCGCGTGGGCTTTTGGGATTCACCCCTCCACTTT. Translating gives CASSRRVGFWDSPLHF.

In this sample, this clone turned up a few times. The DNA of the CDR3 is TGTGCCAGTAGTTCTACCGGGATTAGCACAGATACGCAGTATTTT. Translated, it gives CASSSTGISTDTQYF. The genes are TRBV19 and TRBJ2-3; tentative D call: TRBD2 (5 bases). Trimming removed 5 bases from V and 0 bases from J, with 12 bases in between. CDR3 length: 15 amino acids. Germline CDR1 is LNHDA and CDR2 is SQIVND (reference sequence).

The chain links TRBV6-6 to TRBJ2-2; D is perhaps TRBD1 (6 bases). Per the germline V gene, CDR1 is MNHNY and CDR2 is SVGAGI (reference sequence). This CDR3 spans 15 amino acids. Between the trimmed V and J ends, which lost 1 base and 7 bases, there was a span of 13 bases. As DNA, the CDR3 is TGTGCCAGCAGTTACTACAGGGAGTCGAGCGGGGAGCTGTTTTTT. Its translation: CASSYYRESSGELFF.

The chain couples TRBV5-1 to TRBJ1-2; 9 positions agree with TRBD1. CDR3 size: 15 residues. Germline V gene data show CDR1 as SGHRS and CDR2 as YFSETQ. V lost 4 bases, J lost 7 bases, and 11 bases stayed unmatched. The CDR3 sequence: CASSNGDREVGGYTF. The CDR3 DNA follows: TGCGCCAGCAGCAATGGGGACAGGGAAGTAGGTGGCTACACCTTC. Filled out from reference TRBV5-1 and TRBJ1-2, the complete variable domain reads KAGVTQTPRYLIKTRGQQVTLSCSPISGHRSVSWYQQTPGQGLQFLFEYFSETQRNKGNFPGRFSGRQFSNSRSEMNVSTLELGDSALYLCASSNGDREVGGYTFGSGTRLTVV.

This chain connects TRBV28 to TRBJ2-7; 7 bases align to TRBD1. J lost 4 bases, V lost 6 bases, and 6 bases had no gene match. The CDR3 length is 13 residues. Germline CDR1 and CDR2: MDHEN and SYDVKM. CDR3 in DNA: TGTGCCAGCAGCATGACAGGGTTATACGAGCAGTACTTC. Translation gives CASSMTGLYEQYF.

The DNA for the CDR3 is TGTGCCAGTAGTTCTCCAAGGGGCAGTTCTGGAAACACCATATATTTT. As protein: CASSSPRGSSGNTIYF. This sequence joins TRBV19 and TRBJ1-3; tentative D call: TRBD1 (5 bases). Germline CDR1 and CDR2: LNHDA and SQIVND (reference sequence). The CDR3 is 16 amino acids. Trimming took 5 bases from V and 1 from J, leaving 15 bases between them. The full variable domain, its missing parts supplied by reference TRBV19 and TRBJ1-3, is DGGITQSPKYLFRKEGQNVTLSCEQNLNHDAMYWYRQDPGQGLRLIYYSQIVNDFQKGDIAEGYSVSREKKESFPLTVTSAQKNPTAFYLCASSSPRGSSGNTIYFGEGSWLTVV.

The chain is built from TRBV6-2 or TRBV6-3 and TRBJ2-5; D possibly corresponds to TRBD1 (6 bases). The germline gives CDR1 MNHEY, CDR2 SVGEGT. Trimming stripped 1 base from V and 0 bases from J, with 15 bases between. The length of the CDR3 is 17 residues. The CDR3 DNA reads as TGTGCCAGCAGTTACTTGAATGGCCAGGGGCACCAAGAGACCCAGTACTTC. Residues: CASSYLNGQGHQETQYF.

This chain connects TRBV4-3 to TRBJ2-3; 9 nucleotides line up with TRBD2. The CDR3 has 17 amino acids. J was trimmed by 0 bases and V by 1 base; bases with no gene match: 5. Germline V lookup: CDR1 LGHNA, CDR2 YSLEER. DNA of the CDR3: TGCGCCAGCAGCCAAGTAGGGCTAGCGGGGAGCACAGATACGCAGTATTTT. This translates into CASSQVGLAGSTDTQYF.

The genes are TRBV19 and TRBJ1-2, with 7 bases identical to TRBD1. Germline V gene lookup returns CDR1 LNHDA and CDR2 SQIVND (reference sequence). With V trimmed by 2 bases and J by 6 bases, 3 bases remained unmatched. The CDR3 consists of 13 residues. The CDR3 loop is CASSISRGNGYTF. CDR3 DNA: TGTGCCAGTAGTATAAGCAGGGGGAATGGCTACACCTTC.

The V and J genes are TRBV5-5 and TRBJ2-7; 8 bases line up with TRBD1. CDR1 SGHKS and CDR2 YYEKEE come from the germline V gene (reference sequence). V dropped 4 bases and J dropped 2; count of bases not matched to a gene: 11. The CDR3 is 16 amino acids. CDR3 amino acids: CASSPGPGTGTYEQYF. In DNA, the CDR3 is TGTGCCAGCAGCCCAGGTCCCGGGACAGGTACCTACGAGCAGTACTTC.

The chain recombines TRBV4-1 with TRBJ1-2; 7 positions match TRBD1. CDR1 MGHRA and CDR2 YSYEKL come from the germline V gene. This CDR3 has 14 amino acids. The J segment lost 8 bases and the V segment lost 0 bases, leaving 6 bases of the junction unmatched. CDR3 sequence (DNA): TGCGCCAGCAGCCAAGAGCGACAGGGACGGGGCTACACCTTC. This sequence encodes CASSQERQGRGYTF.